This TCR beta chain is from a study of shared clonotypes between healthy human individuals. Regarding the study as a whole: Rarefaction revealed incomplete sorted-subset sequencing despite large depth. Non-shared clonotypes had lower generation probabilities than clonotypes shared by all four sorted-subset donors.

As regards this clone: Its antigen remains unidentified.

Under the authors' procedure: From ImmunoSEQ came sequences covering only the junction and carrying no quality scores, so filtering differed. Assay: immunoSEQ multiplex PCR; the TCRdb copy retains only in-frame clones and omits some. The V and J calls and clone size come from that table; D and trimming were worked out from the DNA. This sample has some 900,000 clones, with 60% to 85% found just once. Input material: memory CD4+ T cells sorted from blood. As to subset: CD45RA-negative fraction. The clonotype comes from a man aged 18 to 29 in good health.

The CDR3 DNA sequence: TGTGCCAACGGGACTAGCGGGAACTCCTACGAGCAGTACTTC. It specifies CANGTSGNSYEQYF. The rearrangement joins TRBV25-1 to TRBJ2-7, with TRBD2 matching over 13 bases. V lost 10 bases to trimming and J lost 0 bases; unmatched junction nucleotides: 3. The CDR3 runs 14 residues. Germline CDR1 MGHDK, CDR2 SYGVNS.